This paragraph reports one TCR beta chain. The antigen is undetermined. The junction departs from germline at one end; a sequencing error may be responsible. From germline, CDR1 is SGHRS and CDR2 YFSETQ. The CDR3 length is 16 residues. Only in-frame clones appear in the TCRdb table, and some are missing; sequencing was by immunoSEQ multiplex PCR. The sample shows more than 40,000 clones, about 88% of them seen only once. The data derive from a study of OX40 agonist ivuxolimab in advanced cancers. Study details: Earlier anti-PD-1, anti-PD-L1 or anti-CTLA-4 therapy was permitted; under 50% had received some.

A history of autoimmune disease or systemic immunosuppression excluded patients. General study findings and limits: In the expanded peripheral T cells, antigen specificity was never determined.

The chain is built from TRBV5-1 and TRBJ2-3; 14 bases match TRBD2. Specimen: CD4+ or CD8+ T cells sorted from blood, collected in a trial of the OX40 agonist ivuxolimab. The TCR sequence derives from an adult with an advanced solid tumor such as melanoma, head and neck, liver or kidney cancer. CDR3 DNA sequence: TGCGCCAGCAGCTCTGGGGGACTAGCGGGAGCAGAGACGCAGTATTTT. Its protein product is CASSSGGLAGAETQYF.